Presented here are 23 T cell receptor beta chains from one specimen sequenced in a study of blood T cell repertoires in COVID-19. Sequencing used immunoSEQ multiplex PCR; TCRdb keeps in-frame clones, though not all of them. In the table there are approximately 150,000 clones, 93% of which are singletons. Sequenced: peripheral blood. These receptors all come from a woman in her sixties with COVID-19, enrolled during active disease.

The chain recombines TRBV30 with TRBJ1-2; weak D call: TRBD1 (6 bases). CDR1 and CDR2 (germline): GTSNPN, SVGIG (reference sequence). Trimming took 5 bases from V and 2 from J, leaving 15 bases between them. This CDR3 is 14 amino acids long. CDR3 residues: CAWGGGGENYGYTF. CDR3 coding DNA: TGTGCCTGGGGAGGAGGGGGGGAAAACTATGGCTACACCTTC.

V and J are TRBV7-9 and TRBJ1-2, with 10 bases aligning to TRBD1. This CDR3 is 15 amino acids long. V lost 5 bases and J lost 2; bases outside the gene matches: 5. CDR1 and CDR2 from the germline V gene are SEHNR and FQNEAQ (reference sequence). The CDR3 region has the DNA TGTGCCAGCAGCCCGACAGGGGGCCCAAACTATGGCTACACCTTC. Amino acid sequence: CASSPTGGPNYGYTF.

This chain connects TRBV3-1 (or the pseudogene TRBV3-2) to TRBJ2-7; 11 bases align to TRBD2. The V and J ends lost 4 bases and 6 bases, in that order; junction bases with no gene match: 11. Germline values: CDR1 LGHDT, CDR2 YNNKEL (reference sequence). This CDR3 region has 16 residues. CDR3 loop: CASSPGGQTSGVEQYF. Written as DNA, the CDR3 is TGTGCCAGCAGCCCAGGTGGGCAGACTAGCGGGGTCGAGCAGTACTTC.

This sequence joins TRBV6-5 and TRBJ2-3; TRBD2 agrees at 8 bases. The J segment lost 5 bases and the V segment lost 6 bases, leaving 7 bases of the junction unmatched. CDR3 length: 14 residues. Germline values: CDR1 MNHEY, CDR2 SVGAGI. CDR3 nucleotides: TGTGCCAGCAGCCCCGGAGGGACTAGAGATACGCAGTATTTT. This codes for CASSPGGTRDTQYF.

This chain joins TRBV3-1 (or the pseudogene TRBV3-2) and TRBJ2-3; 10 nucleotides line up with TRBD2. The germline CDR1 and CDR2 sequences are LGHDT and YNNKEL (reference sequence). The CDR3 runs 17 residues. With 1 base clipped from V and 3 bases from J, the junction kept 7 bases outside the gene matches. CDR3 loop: CASSQAGGSGGTDTQYF. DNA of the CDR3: TGTGCCAGCAGCCAAGCCGGGGGTAGCGGGGGGACAGATACGCAGTATTTT.

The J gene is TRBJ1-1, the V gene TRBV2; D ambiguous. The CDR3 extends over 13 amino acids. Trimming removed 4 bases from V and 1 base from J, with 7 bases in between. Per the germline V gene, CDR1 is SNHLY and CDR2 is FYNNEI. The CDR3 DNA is TGTGCCAGCAGTGCGGAGCGGAACACTGAAGCTTTCTTT. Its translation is CASSAERNTEAFF.

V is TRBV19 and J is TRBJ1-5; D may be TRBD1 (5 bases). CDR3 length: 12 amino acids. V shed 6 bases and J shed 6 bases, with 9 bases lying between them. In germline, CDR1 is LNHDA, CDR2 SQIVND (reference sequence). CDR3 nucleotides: TGTGCCAGTAGCTTCAGGGTTCAGCCCCAGCATTTT. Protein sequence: CASSFRVQPQHF.

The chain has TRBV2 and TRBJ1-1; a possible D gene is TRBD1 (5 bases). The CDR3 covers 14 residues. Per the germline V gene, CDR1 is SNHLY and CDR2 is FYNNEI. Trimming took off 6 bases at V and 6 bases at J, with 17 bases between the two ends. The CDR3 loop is CASSASTGGAEAFF. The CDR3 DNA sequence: TGTGCCAGCAGCGCATCGACGGGGGGGGCTGAAGCTTTCTTT.

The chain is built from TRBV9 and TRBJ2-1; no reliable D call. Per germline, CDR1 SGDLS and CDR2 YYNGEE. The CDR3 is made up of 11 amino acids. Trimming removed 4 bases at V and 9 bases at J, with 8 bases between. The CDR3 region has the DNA TGTGCCAGCAGCTCCCGGAGTGAGCAGTTCTTC. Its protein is CASSSRSEQFF.

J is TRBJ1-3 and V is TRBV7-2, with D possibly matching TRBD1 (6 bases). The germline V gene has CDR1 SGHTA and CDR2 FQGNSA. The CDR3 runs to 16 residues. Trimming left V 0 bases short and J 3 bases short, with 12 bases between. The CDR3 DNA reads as TGTGCCAGCAGCTTAGCCTTGAGGGGGTATGGAAACACCATATATTTT. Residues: CASSLALRGYGNTIYF. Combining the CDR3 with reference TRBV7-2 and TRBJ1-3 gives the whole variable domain GAGVSQSPSNKVTEKGKDVELRCDPISGHTALYWYRQSLGQGLEFLIYFQGNSAPDKSGLPSDRFSAERTGGSVSTLTIQRTQQEDSAVYLCASSLALRGYGNTIYFGEGSWLTVV.

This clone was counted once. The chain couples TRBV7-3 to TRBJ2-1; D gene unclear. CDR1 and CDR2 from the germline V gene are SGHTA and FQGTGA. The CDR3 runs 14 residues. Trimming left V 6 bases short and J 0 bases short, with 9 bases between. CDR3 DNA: TGTGCCAGCAGTCTGGAGATCTCCTACAATGAGCAGTTCTTC. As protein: CASSLEISYNEQFF.

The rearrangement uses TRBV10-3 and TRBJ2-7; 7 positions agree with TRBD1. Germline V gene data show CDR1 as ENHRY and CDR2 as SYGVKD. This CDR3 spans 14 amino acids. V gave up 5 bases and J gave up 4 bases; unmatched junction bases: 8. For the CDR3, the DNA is TGTGCCATCAGTCCTCGGACAGGAGATTACGAGCAGTACTTC. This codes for CAISPRTGDYEQYF.

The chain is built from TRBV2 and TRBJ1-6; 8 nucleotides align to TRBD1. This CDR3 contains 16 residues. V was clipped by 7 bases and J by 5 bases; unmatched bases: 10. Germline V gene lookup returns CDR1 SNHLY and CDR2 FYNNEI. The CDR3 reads CASTRDRSINNSPLHF. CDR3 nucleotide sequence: TGTGCCAGCACGCGGGACAGGTCCATCAATAATTCACCCCTCCACTTT. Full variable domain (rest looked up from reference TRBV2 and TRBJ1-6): EPEVTQTPSHQVTQMGQEVILRCVPISNHLYFYWYRQILGQKVEFLVSFYNNEISEKSEIFDDQFSVERPDGSNFTLKIRSTKLEDSAMYFCASTRDRSINNSPLHFGNGTRLTVT.

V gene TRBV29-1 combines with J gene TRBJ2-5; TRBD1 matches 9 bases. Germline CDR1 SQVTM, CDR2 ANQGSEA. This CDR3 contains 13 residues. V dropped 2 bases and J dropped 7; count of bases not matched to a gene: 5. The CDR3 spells CSVETGGEGTQYF. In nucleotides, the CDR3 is TGCAGCGTTGAAACAGGGGGCGAGGGGACCCAGTACTTC. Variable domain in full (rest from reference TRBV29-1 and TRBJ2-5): SAVISQKPSRDICQRGTSLTIQCQVDSQVTMMFWYRQQPGQSLTLIATANQGSEATYESGFVIDKFPISRPNLTFSTLTVSNMSPEDSSIYLCSVETGGEGTQYFGPGTRLLVL.

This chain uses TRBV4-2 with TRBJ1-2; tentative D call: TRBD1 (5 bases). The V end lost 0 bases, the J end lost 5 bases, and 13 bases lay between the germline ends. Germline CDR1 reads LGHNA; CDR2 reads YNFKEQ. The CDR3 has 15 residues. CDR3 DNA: TGTGCCAGCAGCCAAGATAGTCAGGGCTCTTATGGCTACACCTTC. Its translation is CASSQDSQGSYGYTF.

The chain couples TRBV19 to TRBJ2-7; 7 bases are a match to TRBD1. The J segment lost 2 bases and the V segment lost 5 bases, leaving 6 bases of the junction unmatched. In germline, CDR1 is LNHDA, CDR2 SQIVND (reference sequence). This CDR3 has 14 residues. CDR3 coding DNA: TGTGCCAGTAGTCCCCGACAGGGACCCTACGAGCAGTACTTC. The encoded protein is CASSPRQGPYEQYF.

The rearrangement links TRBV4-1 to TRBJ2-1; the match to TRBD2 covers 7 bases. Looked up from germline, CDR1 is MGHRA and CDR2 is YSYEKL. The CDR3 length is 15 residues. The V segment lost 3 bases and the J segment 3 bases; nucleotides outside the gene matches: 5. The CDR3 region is CASSQGGEDYNEQFF. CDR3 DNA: TGCGCCAGCAGCCAGGGGGGGGAGGACTACAATGAGCAGTTCTTC.

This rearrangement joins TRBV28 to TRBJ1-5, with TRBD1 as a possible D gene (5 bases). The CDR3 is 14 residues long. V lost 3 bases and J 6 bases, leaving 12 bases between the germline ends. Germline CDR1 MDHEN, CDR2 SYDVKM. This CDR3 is CASSFPGRGQPQHF. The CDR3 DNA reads TGTGCCAGCAGTTTCCCAGGGAGGGGTCAGCCCCAGCATTTT.

The CDR3 here is CASRSTGTAVSAFF. CDR3 DNA: TGTGCCAGTAGATCTACCGGGACAGCTGTGTCCGCTTTCTTT. The V call is TRBV19, the J call TRBJ1-1, with 7 bases that match TRBD1. The CDR3 is 14 residues long. Germline CDR1 LNHDA, CDR2 SQIVND (reference sequence). The junction had 15 bases not matched to a gene; V was cut back by 6 bases and J by 11 bases.

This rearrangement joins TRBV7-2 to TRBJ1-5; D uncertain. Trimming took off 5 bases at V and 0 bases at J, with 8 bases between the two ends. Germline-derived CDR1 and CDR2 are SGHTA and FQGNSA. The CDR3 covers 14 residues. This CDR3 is CASSPPYSNQPQHF. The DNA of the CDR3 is TGTGCCAGCAGCCCCCCGTATAGCAATCAGCCCCAGCATTTT.

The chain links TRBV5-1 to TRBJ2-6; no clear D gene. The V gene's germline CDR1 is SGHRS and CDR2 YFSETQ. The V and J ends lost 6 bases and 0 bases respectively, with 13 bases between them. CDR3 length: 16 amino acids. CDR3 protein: CASNSGVSSGANVLTF. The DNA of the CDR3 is TGCGCCAGCAACAGTGGCGTTAGCTCTGGGGCCAACGTCCTGACTTTC. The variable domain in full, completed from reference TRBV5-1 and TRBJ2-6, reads KAGVTQTPRYLIKTRGQQVTLSCSPISGHRSVSWYQQTPGQGLQFLFEYFSETQRNKGNFPGRFSGRQFSNSRSEMNVSTLELGDSALYLCASNSGVSSGANVLTFGAGSRLTVL.

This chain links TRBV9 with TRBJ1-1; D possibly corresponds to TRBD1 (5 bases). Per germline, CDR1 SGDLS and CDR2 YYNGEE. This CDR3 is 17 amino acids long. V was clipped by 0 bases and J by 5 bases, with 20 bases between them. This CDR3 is CASSVGIGQGGRTEAFF. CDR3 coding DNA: TGTGCCAGCAGCGTAGGCATCGGGCAGGGCGGGAGGACTGAAGCTTTCTTT.

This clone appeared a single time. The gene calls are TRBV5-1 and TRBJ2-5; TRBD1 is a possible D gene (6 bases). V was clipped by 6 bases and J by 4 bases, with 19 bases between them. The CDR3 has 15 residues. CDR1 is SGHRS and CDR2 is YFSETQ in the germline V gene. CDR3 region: CASTFLGAEPETQYF. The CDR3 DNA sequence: TGCGCCAGCACCTTCCTGGGGGCAGAACCAGAGACCCAGTACTTC. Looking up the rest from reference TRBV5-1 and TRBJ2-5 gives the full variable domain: KAGVTQTPRYLIKTRGQQVTLSCSPISGHRSVSWYQQTPGQGLQFLFEYFSETQRNKGNFPGRFSGRQFSNSRSEMNVSTLELGDSALYLCASTFLGAEPETQYFGPGTRLLVL.